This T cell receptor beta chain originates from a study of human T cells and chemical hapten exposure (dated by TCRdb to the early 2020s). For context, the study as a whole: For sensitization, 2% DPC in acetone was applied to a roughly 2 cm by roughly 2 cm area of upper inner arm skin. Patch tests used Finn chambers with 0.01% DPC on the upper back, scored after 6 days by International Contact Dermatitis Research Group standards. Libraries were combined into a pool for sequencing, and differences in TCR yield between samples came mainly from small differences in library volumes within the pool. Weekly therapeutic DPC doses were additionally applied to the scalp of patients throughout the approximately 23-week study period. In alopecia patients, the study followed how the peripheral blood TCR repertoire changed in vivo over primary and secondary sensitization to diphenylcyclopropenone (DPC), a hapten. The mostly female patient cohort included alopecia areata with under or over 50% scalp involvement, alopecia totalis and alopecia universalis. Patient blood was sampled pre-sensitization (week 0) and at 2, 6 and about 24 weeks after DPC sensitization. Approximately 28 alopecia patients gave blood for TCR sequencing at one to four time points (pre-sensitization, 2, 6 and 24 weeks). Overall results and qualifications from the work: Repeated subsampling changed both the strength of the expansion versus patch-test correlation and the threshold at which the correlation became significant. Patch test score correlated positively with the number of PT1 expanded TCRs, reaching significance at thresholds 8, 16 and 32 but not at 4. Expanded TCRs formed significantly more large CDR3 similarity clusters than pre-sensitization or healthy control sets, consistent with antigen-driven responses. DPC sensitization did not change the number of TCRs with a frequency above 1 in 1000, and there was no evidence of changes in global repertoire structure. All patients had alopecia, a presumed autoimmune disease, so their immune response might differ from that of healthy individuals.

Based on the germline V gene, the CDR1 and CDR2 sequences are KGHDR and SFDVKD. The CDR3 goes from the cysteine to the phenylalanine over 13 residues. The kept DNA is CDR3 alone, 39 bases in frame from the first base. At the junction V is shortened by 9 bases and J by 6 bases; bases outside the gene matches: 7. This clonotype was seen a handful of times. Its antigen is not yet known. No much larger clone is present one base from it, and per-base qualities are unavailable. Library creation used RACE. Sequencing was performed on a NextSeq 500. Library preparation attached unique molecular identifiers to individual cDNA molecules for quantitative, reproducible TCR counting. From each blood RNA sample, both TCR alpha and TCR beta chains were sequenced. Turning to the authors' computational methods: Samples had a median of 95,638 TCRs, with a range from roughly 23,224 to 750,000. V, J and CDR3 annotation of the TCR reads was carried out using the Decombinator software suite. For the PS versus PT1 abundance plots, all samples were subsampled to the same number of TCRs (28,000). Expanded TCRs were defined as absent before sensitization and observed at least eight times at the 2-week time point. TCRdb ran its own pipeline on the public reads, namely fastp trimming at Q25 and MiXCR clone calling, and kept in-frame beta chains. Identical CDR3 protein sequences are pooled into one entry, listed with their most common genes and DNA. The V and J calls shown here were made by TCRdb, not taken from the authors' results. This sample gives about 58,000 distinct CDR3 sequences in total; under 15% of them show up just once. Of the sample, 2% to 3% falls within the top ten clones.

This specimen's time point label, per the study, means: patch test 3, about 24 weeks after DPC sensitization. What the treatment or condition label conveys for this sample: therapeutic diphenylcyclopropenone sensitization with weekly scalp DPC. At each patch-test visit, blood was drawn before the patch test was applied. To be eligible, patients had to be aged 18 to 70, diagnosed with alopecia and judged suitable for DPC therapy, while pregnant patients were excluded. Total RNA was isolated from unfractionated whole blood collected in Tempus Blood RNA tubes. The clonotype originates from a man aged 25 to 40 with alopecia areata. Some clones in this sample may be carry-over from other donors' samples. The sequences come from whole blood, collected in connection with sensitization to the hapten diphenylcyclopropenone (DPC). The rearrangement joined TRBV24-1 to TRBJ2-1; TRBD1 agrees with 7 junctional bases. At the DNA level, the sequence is TGTGCCACCGCGACAGGGCGCCTCAATGAGCAGTTCTTC. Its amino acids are CATATGRLNEQFF.